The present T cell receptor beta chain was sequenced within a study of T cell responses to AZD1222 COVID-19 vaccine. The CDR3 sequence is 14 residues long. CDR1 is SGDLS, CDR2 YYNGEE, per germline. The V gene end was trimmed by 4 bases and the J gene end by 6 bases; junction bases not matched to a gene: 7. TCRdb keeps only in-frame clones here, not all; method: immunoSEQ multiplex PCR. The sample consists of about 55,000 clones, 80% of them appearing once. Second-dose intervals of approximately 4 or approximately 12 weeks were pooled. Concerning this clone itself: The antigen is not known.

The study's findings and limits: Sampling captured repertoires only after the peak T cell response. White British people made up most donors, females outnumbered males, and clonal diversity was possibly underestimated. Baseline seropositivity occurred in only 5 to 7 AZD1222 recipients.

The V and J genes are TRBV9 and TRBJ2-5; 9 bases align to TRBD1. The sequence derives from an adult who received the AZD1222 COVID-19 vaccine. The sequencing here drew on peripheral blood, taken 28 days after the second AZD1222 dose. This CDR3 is CASSQGQGGQTQYF. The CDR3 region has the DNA TGTGCCAGCAGCCAGGGACAGGGAGGCCAGACCCAGTACTTC.